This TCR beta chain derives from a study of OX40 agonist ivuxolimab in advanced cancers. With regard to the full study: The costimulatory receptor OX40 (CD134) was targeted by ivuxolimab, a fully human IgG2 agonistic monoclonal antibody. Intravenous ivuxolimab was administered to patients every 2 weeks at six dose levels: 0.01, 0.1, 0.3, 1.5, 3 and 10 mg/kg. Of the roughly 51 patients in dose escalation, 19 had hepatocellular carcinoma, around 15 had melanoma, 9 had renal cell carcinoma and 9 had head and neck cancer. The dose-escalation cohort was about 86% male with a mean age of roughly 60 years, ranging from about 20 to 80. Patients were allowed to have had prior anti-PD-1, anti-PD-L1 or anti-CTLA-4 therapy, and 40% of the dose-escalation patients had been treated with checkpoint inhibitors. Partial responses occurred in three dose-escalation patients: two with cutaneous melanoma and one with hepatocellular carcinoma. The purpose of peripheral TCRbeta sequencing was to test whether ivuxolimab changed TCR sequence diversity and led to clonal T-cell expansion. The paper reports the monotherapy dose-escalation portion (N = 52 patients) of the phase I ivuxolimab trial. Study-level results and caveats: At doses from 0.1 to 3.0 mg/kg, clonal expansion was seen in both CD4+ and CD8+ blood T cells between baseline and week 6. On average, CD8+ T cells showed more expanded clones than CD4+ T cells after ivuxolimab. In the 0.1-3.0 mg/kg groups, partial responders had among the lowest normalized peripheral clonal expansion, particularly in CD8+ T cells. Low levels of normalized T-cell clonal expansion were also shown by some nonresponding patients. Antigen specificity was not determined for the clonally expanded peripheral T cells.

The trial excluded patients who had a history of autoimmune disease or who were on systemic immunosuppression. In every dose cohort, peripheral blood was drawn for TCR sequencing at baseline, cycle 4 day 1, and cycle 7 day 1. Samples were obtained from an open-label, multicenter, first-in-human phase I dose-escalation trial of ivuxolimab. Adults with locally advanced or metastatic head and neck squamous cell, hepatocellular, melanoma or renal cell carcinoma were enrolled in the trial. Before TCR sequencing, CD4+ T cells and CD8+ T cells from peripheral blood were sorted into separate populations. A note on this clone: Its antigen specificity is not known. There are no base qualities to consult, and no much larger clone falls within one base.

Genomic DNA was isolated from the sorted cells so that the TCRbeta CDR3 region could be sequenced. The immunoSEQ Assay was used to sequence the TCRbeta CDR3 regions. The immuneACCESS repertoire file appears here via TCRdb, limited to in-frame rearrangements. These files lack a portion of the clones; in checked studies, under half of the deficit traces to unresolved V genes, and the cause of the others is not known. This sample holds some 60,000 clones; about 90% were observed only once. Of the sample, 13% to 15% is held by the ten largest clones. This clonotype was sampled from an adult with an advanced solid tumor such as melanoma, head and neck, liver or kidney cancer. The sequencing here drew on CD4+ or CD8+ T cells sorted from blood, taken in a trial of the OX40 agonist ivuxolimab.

The CDR3 loop reads CASSFRDRNQPQHF. The DNA reads TGTGCCAGCAGCTTCCGGGACAGAAATCAGCCCCAGCATTTT. The sequence is built from TRBV7-2 and TRBJ1-5, and 7 junctional nucleotides match TRBD1. CDR3 length: 14 amino acids, cysteine to phenylalanine. Just the 42-base CDR3 DNA is kept, in frame starting at base 1. V and J are trimmed by 3 bases and 4 bases, and the gene matches miss 3 bases of the junction. Sequences SGHTA (CDR1) and FQGNSA (CDR2) are obtained from the germline V gene.